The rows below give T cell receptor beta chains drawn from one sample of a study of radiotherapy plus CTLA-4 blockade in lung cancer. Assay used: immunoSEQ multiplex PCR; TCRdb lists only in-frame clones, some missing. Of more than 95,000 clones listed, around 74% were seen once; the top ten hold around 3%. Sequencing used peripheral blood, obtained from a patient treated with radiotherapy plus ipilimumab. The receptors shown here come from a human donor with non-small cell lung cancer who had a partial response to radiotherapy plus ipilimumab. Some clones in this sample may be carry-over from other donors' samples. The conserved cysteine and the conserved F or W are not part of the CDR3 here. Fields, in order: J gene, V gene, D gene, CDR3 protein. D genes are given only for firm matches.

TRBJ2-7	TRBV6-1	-	ASSGVNYYEQY
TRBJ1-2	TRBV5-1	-	ASSSQTAEGGYT
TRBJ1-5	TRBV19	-	ASSIAEGPAQPQH
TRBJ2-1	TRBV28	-	ASSRREQF
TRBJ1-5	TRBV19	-	ASSGSTARPDPIYGYSNQPQH
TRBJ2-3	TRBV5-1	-	ASSLLGARTDTQY
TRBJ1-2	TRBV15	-	ATSRTMDYGYT
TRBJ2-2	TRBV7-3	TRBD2	ASSPGTSGVTGELF
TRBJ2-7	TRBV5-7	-	ASSLATGENYEQY
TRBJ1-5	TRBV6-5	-	ASRKGAIQSQPQH
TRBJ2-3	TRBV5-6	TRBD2	ASSPLGGGAQDTQY
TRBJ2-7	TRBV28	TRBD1	ASGTGTGWIYEQY
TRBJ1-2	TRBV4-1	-	ASSPSQTPSYGYT
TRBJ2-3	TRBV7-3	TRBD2	ASSLAGATDTQY
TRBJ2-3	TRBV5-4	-	ASSLEGGFVRNTQY
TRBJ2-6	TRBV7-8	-	ASRRTDGISGANVLT
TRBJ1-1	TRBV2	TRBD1	ASSSQGAMLVNTEAF
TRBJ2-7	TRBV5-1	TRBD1	ASSTGDRYEQY
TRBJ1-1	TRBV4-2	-	ASSRTQGNTEAF
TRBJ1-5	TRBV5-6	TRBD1	ASSLPGQGCDQPQH
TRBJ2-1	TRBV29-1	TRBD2	SVGSGTLYNEQF
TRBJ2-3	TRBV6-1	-	ASSDYRRRTLRTDTQY
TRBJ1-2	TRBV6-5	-	ASSYGQGDYGYT
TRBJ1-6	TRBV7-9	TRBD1	ASSLAGTGGAFYSPLH
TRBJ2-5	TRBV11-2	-	ASSPAAETQY
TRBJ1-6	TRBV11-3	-	ASSPRGISPLH
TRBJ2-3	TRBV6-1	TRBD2	ASSDAAGGRDTQY
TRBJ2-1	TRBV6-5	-	ASRRQDYNEQF
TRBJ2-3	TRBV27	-	ASSPGLSTDTQY
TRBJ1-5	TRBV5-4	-	ASSLKGSGQPQH
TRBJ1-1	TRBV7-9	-	ASSLPRTGTEAF
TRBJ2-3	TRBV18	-	ASSPNPRGPSTDTQY
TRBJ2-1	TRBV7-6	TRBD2	ASSLDPSGRSTSYNEQF
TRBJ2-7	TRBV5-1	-	ASSLDGGGFYEQY
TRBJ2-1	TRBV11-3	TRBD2	ASSLTSGSNEQF
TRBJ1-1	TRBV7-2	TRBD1	ASSLDSGTASEAF
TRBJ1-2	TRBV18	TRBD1	ASSPDRVYGYT
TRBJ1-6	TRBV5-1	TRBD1	ASSLGQGSNSPLH
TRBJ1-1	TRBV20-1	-	SRQLNTEAF
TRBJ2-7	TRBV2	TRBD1	ASSPDRNSYEQY
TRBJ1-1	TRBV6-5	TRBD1	ASRSGGVNTEAF
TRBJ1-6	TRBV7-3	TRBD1	ASSLIGGGAGNSPLH
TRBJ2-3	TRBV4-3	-	ASREGRGWTFKGDTQY
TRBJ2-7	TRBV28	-	ASAHGGSYEQY
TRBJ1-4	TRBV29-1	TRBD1	SATGGTNEKLF